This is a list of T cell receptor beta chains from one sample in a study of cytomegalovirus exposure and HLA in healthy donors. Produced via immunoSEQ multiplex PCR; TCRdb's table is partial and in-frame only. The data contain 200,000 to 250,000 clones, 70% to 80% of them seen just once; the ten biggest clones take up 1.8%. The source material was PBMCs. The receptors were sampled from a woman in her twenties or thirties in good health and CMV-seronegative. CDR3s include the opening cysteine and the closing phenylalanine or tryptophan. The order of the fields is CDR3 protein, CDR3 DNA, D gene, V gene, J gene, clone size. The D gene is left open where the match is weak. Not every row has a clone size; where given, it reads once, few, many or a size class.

CDR3 protein: CSAMKSSYEQYF; CDR3 DNA: TGCAGCGCAATGAAGAGCTCCTACGAGCAGTACTTC; D gene: NA; V gene: TRBV29-1; J gene: TRBJ2-7; clone size: NA
CDR3 protein: CACSPGLGGETQYF; CDR3 DNA: TGTGCCTGTTCCCCCGGACTAGGGGGAGAGACCCAGTACTTC; D gene: NA; V gene: TRBV30; J gene: TRBJ2-5; clone size: NA
CDR3 protein: CASQIQGGSYEQYF; CDR3 DNA: TGTGCCAGCCAAATACAGGGGGGCAGCTACGAGCAGTACTTC; D gene: TRBD1; V gene: TRBV6-5; J gene: TRBJ2-7; clone size: NA
CDR3 protein: CAWGTVNSNQPQHF; CDR3 DNA: TGTGCCTGGGGGACAGTAAATAGCAATCAGCCCCAGCATTTT; D gene: TRBD1; V gene: TRBV30; J gene: TRBJ1-5; clone size: NA
CDR3 protein: CATRGTENTEAFF; CDR3 DNA: TGTGCCACCCGAGGGACAGAGAACACTGAAGCTTTCTTT; D gene: TRBD1; V gene: TRBV28; J gene: TRBJ1-1; clone size: few
CDR3 protein: CASRSGGTGYSPLHF; CDR3 DNA: TGTGCCAGCAGGTCGGGGGGTACAGGGTATTCACCCCTCCACTTT; D gene: NA; V gene: TRBV6-5; J gene: TRBJ1-6; clone size: NA
CDR3 protein: CSAIYRVSGANVLTF; CDR3 DNA: TGCAGCGCGATTTACAGGGTTTCTGGGGCCAACGTCCTGACTTTC; D gene: NA; V gene: TRBV29-1; J gene: TRBJ2-6; clone size: NA
CDR3 protein: CASSPQGGGSGYTF; CDR3 DNA: TGTGCCAGCAGCCCCCAGGGAGGGGGGTCTGGCTACACCTTC; D gene: NA; V gene: TRBV27; J gene: TRBJ1-2; clone size: NA
CDR3 protein: CASSPQGVGYQPQHF; CDR3 DNA: TGTGCCAGTAGTCCTCAGGGGGTGGGGTATCAGCCCCAGCATTTT; D gene: TRBD1; V gene: TRBV19; J gene: TRBJ1-5; clone size: NA
CDR3 protein: CASQQGGRGTEAFF; CDR3 DNA: TGCGCCAGCCAACAGGGGGGAAGGGGCACTGAAGCTTTCTTT; D gene: TRBD1; V gene: TRBV10-2; J gene: TRBJ1-1; clone size: NA
CDR3 protein: CASSQDRHLAGYYEQYF; CDR3 DNA: TGCGCCAGCAGCCAAGATCGGCATCTAGCGGGTTACTACGAGCAGTACTTC; D gene: TRBD2; V gene: TRBV4-1; J gene: TRBJ2-7; clone size: NA
CDR3 protein: CASRLRTGVSHGYTF; CDR3 DNA: TGTGCCAGCAGACTACGGACGGGGGTTTCGCATGGCTACACCTTC; D gene: NA; V gene: TRBV6-1; J gene: TRBJ1-2; clone size: NA
CDR3 protein: CASSPSARTGANVLTF; CDR3 DNA: TGTGCCAGCAGCCCCTCTGCGAGGACTGGGGCCAACGTCCTGACTTTC; D gene: NA; V gene: TRBV4-1; J gene: TRBJ2-6; clone size: NA
CDR3 protein: CASSLRLAGVTEQYF; CDR3 DNA: TGCGCCAGCAGCCTGCGACTAGCGGGAGTAACCGAGCAGTACTTC; D gene: TRBD2; V gene: TRBV5-1; J gene: TRBJ2-7; clone size: NA
CDR3 protein: CASSVADSSYNEQFF; CDR3 DNA: TGTGCCAGCAGCGTAGCAGACAGCTCCTACAATGAGCAGTTCTTC; D gene: NA; V gene: TRBV9; J gene: TRBJ2-1; clone size: few
CDR3 protein: CASSRNPARVSGGETQYF; CDR3 DNA: TGCGCCAGCAGCCGGAATCCTGCCCGGGTCAGTGGCGGGGAGACCCAGTACTTC; D gene: NA; V gene: TRBV4-1; J gene: TRBJ2-5; clone size: NA
CDR3 protein: CASSPTGGARSNQPQHF; CDR3 DNA: TGTGCCAGCTCACCGACGGGGGGGGCGCGTAGCAATCAGCCCCAGCATTTT; D gene: NA; V gene: TRBV18; J gene: TRBJ1-5; clone size: NA
CDR3 protein: CAISGGLAESDTQYF; CDR3 DNA: TGTGCCATCAGTGGGGGGCTAGCGGAATCAGATACGCAGTATTTT; D gene: NA; V gene: TRBV10-3; J gene: TRBJ2-3; clone size: NA